Following are 18 T cell receptor beta chains from one sample sequenced in a study of blood T cell repertoires in COVID-19. TCRdb's table, derived via immunoSEQ multiplex PCR, lists solely in-frame clones and lacks some. This sample yields tens of thousands of clones, of which approximately 90% are seen a single time; more than 14% belongs to the top ten. The sample was peripheral blood. These receptors were obtained from a male donor with acute or convalescent COVID-19.

This clone has a single count. V usage is TRBV6-2 or TRBV6-3 and J usage is TRBJ2-3; 9 bases agree with TRBD2. CDR1 is MNHEY and CDR2 is SVGEGT in the germline V gene. CDR3 length equals 15 residues. The V segment lost 0 bases and the J segment 9 bases; nucleotides outside the gene matches: 7. CDR3 coding DNA: TGTGCCAGCAGTTACTCAGAAGCTAGCGGGGAGACGCAGTATTTT. This codes for CASSYSEASGETQYF.

The CDR3 region has the DNA TGTGCCAGCAGTTCTCTGGGACAGCAAGTTTACGAGCAGTACTTC. Translating it yields CASSSLGQQVYEQYF. The V and J genes are TRBV6-5 and TRBJ2-7, with 7 bases lining up with TRBD1. The V segment lost 4 bases and the J segment 4 bases; nucleotides outside the gene matches: 10. The CDR3 is 15 residues long. From germline, CDR1 is MNHEY and CDR2 SVGAGI.

CDR3 loop: CATSGAPQGNNSPLHF. Here the CDR3 DNA reads TGTGCCACCAGTGGCGCCCCACAGGGTAATAATTCACCCCTCCACTTT. The V and J genes are TRBV24-1 and TRBJ1-6; perhaps TRBD1 as D (6 bases). The CDR3 length is 16 residues. Germline V lookup: CDR1 KGHDR, CDR2 SFDVKD. The V end was cut by 5 bases, the J end by 5 bases, with 15 bases between.

The chain carries TRBV19 and TRBJ2-5; a weak D match, TRBD2 (5 bases). The CDR3 totals 13 residues. V was pared by 4 bases and J by 9 bases, with 15 bases between. Germline V gene data show CDR1 as LNHDA and CDR2 as SQIVND (reference sequence). DNA for the CDR3: TGTGCCAGTAGTACCGGTTTAGCGAGGGCCCAGTACTTC. Translated: CASSTGLARAQYF.

The genes are TRBV30 and TRBJ2-2, with D possibly matching TRBD2 (7 bases). The V and J ends lost 5 bases and 3 bases respectively, with 13 bases between them. From germline, CDR1 is GTSNPN and CDR2 SVGIG (reference sequence). The CDR3 is 14 amino acids. This chain's CDR3 is CAWGGLADTGELFF. The CDR3 DNA sequence: TGTGCCTGGGGGGGGCTAGCGGACACCGGGGAGCTGTTTTTT.

Here the CDR3 reads CASSWGGGSRSTDTQYF. CDR3 coding DNA: TGCGCCAGCAGCTGGGGCGGGGGCTCCAGGAGCACAGATACGCAGTATTTT. The chain is built from TRBV5-1 and TRBJ2-3; a weak D match, TRBD2 (7 bases). Trimming cost V 3 bases and J 0 bases, with 17 bases left between them. CDR3 length: 17 residues. Germline V gene sequence: CDR1 SGHRS, CDR2 YFSETQ.

The rearrangement uses TRBV9 and TRBJ2-7; the D gene is possibly TRBD1 (5 bases). The germline V gene encodes CDR1 SGDLS and CDR2 YYNGEE. Trimming took off 2 bases at V and 4 bases at J, with 19 bases between the two ends. The CDR3 covers 16 residues. CDR3 loop: CASSVGRQGGDYEQYF. CDR3 sequence (DNA): TGTGCCAGCAGCGTGGGAAGGCAGGGTGGGGATTACGAGCAGTACTTC.

The V call is TRBV2, the J call TRBJ2-3; unclear D gene. Germline values: CDR1 SNHLY, CDR2 FYNNEI. The CDR3 is 11 amino acids. V was cut by 5 bases and J by 7 bases, with 7 bases left in between. The CDR3 coding sequence is TGTGCCAGCAGTTCCCTTCATACGCAGTATTTT. Protein product: CASSSLHTQYF.

V and J are TRBV18 and TRBJ2-5; D unresolved. The CDR3 has 13 amino acids. The germline CDR1 and CDR2 sequences are KGHSH and LQKENI. Trimming shortened V by 1 base and J by 1 base, and 4 bases separated the two germline ends. CDR3 DNA: TGTGCCAGCTCACCACTAGTCCAAGAGACCCAGTACTTC. As protein: CASSPLVQETQYF.

The chain recombines TRBV10-3 with TRBJ1-6; D may be TRBD1 (5 bases). The germline gives CDR1 ENHRY, CDR2 SYGVKD. This CDR3 contains 16 residues. V gave up 4 bases and J gave up 0 bases, with 10 bases separating them. The DNA of the CDR3 is TGTGCCATCAGTGGCGGGGGAAGCTCCTATAATTCACCCCTCCACTTT. Its protein is CAISGGGSSYNSPLHF.

As DNA, the CDR3 is TGTGCCAGCTCACCGCGGGGGGACGAAAATTCACCCCTCCACTTT. Its protein is CASSPRGDENSPLHF. The rearrangement uses TRBV18 and TRBJ1-6; the D gene is possibly TRBD1 (5 bases). CDR3 length equals 15 residues. Germline CDR1 KGHSH, CDR2 LQKENI. V shed 3 bases and J shed 7 bases, with 13 bases lying between them.

This clone showed up just a few times. This chain joins TRBV5-1 and TRBJ1-2; D gene uncertain. Germline V gives CDR1 SGHRS, CDR2 YFSETQ. The V and J ends lost 0 bases and 7 bases respectively, with 10 bases between them. The CDR3 spans 13 residues. The CDR3 nucleotides are TGCGCCAGCAGCTTGGTCCCCAGTCGTGGCTACACCTTC. Translating it yields CASSLVPSRGYTF.

The rearrangement links TRBV19 to TRBJ1-5, with D tentatively TRBD1 (5 bases). Germline CDR1 reads LNHDA; CDR2 reads SQIVND (reference sequence). Deletions cut 5 bases from V and 0 bases from J, with 11 bases between. This CDR3 comprises 15 residues. The CDR3 DNA reads as TGTGCCAGTAGTGGGGCAGGGAATAGCAATCAGCCCCAGCATTTT. Protein: CASSGAGNSNQPQHF.

V is TRBV6-1 and J is TRBJ1-1; the D is unclear. Germline CDR1 is MNHNS and CDR2 is SASEGT. CDR3 length: 13 amino acids. V shed 2 bases and J shed 2 bases, with 6 bases lying between them. The CDR3 DNA reads as TGTGCCAGCAGTGAACAGGCAAACACTGAAGCTTTCTTT. Translation: CASSEQANTEAFF.

This chain uses TRBV6-1 with TRBJ2-5, with D hard to call. Germline CDR1 and CDR2: MNHNS and SASEGT. Trimming cost V 3 bases and J 5 bases, with 10 bases left between them. The CDR3 runs 13 residues. The CDR3 region is CASSELIRETQYF. CDR3 DNA: TGTGCCAGCAGTGAGCTAATTCGGGAGACCCAGTACTTC.

The rearrangement links TRBV10-3 to TRBJ1-2; no reliable D call. Trimming took 8 bases from V and 3 from J, leaving 13 bases between them. The CDR3 covers 13 residues. Germline CDR1 reads ENHRY; CDR2 reads SYGVKD. The CDR3, as DNA: TGTGCCATCTCCAGGCCTAACGACTATGGCTACACCTTC. It yields the protein CAISRPNDYGYTF.

This clone has only one observation. This rearrangement joins TRBV24-1 to TRBJ1-5; 7 bases match TRBD1. Per the germline V gene, CDR1 is KGHDR and CDR2 is SFDVKD. V gave up 5 bases and J gave up 2 bases; unmatched junction bases: 2. The CDR3 has 14 residues. CDR3 in DNA: TGTGCCACCAGTGGTGGACAGGGCAATCAGCCCCAGCATTTT. Protein product: CATSGGQGNQPQHF.

This chain links TRBV9 with TRBJ2-7; TRBD1 matches 8 bases. The CDR3 sequence is 18 residues long. Germline trimming cut 3 bases from V and 4 bases from J; bases unmatched to any gene: 18. From germline, CDR1 is SGDLS and CDR2 YYNGEE. CDR3 protein: CASSAGTGVPFLGYEQYF. In DNA form, the CDR3 reads TGTGCCAGCAGCGCCGGGACAGGAGTTCCTTTCCTAGGGTACGAGCAGTACTTC.